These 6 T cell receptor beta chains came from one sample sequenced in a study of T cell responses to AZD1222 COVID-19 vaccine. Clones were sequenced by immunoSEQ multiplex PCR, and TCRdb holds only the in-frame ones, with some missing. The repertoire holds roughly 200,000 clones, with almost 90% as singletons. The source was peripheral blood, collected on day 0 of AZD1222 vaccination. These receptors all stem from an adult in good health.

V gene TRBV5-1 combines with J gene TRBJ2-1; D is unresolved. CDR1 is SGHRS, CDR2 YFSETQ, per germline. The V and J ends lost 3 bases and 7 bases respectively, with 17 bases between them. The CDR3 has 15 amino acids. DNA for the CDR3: TGCGCCAGCAGCTACACACCAGAGTTGCGGAATGAGCAGTTCTTC. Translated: CASSYTPELRNEQFF.

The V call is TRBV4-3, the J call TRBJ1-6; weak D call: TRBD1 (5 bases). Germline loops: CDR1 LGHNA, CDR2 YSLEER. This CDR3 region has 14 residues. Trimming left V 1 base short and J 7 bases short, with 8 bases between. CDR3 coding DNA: TGCGCCAGCAGCCAAGGCAGGGCCAATTCACCCCTCCACTTT. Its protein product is CASSQGRANSPLHF.

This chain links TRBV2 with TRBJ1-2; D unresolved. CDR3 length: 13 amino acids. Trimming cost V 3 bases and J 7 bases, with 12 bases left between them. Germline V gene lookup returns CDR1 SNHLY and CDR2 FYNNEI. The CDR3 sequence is CASSEEGLGGYTF. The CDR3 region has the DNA TGTGCCAGCAGTGAGGAAGGGCTGGGTGGCTACACCTTC. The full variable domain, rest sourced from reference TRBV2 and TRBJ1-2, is EPEVTQTPSHQVTQMGQEVILRCVPISNHLYFYWYRQILGQKVEFLVSFYNNEISEKSEIFDDQFSVERPDGSNFTLKIRSTKLEDSAMYFCASSEEGLGGYTFGSGTRLTVV.

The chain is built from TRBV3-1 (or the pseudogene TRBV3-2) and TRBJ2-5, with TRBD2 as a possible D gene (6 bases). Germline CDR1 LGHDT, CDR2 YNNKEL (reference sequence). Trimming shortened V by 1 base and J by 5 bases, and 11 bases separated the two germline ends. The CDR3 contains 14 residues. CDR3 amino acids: CASSQAKGGETQYF. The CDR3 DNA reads TGTGCCAGCAGCCAAGCAAAGGGAGGCGAGACCCAGTACTTC.

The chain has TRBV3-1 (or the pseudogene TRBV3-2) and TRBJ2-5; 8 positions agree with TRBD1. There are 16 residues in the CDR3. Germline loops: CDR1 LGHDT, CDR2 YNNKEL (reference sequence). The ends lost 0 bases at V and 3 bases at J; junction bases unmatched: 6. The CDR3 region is CASSQDRGRIKETQYF. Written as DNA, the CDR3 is TGTGCCAGCAGCCAAGACAGGGGGCGGATAAAAGAGACCCAGTACTTC.

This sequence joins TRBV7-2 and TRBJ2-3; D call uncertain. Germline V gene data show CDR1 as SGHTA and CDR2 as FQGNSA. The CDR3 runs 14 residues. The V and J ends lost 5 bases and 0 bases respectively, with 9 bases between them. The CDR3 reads CASSIPVSTDTQYF. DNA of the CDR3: TGTGCCAGCAGCATCCCCGTTAGCACAGATACGCAGTATTTT.